This T cell receptor beta chain was found in a study of shared clonotypes between healthy human individuals. The V end was cut by 4 bases, the J end by 2 bases, with 13 bases between. The germline V gene encodes CDR1 SGHRS and CDR2 YFSETQ. The CDR3 consists of 15 residues. Some clones are missing from TCRdb's copy, which holds only in-frame ones; the method was immunoSEQ multiplex PCR. This table has 550,000 to 850,000 clones, around 70% appearing once. About this clone: The same CDR3 can be traced to other DNA sequences in this sample.

The V call is TRBV5-1, the J call TRBJ2-1, with D possibly TRBD2 on 5 matching bases. Sequenced sample: memory CD4+ T cells sorted from blood. Indicated subset: CD45RA-negative fraction. The sequence came from a woman in her thirties in good health. The CDR3 spells CASSPDSAAYNEQFF. Here the CDR3 DNA reads TGCGCCAGCAGCCCCGATAGCGCCGCCTACAATGAGCAGTTCTTC.